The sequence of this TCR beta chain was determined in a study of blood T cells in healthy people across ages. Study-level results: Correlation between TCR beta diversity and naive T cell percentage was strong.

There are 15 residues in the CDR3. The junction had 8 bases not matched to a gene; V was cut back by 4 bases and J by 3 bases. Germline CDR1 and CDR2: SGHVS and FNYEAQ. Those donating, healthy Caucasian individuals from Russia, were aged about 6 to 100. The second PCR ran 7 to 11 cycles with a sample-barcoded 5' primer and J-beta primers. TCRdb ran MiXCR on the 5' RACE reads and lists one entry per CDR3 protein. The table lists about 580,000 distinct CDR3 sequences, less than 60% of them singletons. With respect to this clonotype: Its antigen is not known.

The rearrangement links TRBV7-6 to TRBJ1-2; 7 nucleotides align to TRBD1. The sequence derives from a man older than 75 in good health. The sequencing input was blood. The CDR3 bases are TGTGCCAGCAGCTCCGGGACAGCCTCTTACTATGGCTACACCTTC. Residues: CASSSGTASYYGYTF.